The next 30 T cell receptor beta chains were all read from a single sample in a study of cytomegalovirus exposure and HLA in healthy donors. The PCR was carried out with 60 Vbeta primers and 13 Jbeta primers. Only in-frame clones appear in the TCRdb table, and some are missing; sequencing was by immunoSEQ multiplex PCR. The profile covers some 140,000 clones, with roughly 9% appearing a single time and 6.5% to 9% taken by the ten largest. The sample consisted of PBMCs. The origin of the receptors is a woman aged 40 to 55 in good health and CMV-seropositive.

This clone occurred a few times. The gene calls are TRBV5-1 and TRBJ2-3; TRBD2 aligns across 7 bases. The CDR3 sequence is 16 residues long. Germline loops: CDR1 SGHRS, CDR2 YFSETQ. V gave up 4 bases and J gave up 0 bases; unmatched junction bases: 8. CDR3 region: CASSPGGRGSTDTQYF. In DNA form, the CDR3 reads TGCGCCAGCAGCCCGGGGGGTCGGGGCAGCACAGATACGCAGTATTTT.

This clone was observed a few times. The chain employs TRBV5-1 and TRBJ2-2; the D is unclear. This CDR3 spans 14 amino acids. Trimming cost V 1 base and J 3 bases, with 7 bases left between them. Germline V gives CDR1 SGHRS, CDR2 YFSETQ. CDR3: CASSLSDYTGELFF. In DNA form, the CDR3 reads TGCGCCAGCAGCTTGTCAGACTACACCGGGGAGCTGTTTTTT.

This clone was seen many times. The genes are TRBV4-3 and TRBJ1-3; a weak D match, TRBD1 (5 bases). CDR3 length equals 15 residues. CDR1 LGHNA and CDR2 YSLEER come from the germline V gene. Trimming removed 1 base from V and 4 bases from J, with 11 bases in between. The CDR3 region is CASSQVGGLGNTIYF. The CDR3 coding sequence is TGCGCCAGCAGCCAAGTCGGGGGGTTAGGAAACACCATATATTTT.

Only a few counts were recorded for this clone. V usage is TRBV2 and J usage is TRBJ1-4; 8 nucleotides line up with TRBD1. After removal of 3 bases from V and 6 bases from J, the junction contained 3 bases not matched to a gene. This CDR3 is 14 amino acids long. The V gene's germline CDR1 is SNHLY and CDR2 FYNNEI. In DNA, the CDR3 is TGTGCCAGCAGTGAGTTGACAGGGGATGAAAAACTGTTTTTT. Its translation: CASSELTGDEKLFF.

This clone was detected a few times. V is TRBV6-5 and J is TRBJ1-1, with TRBD1 as a possible D gene (5 bases). V dropped 7 bases and J dropped 9 bases, with 15 bases sitting between them. CDR3 length: 12 residues. From germline, CDR1 is MNHEY and CDR2 SVGAGI. This CDR3 is CASTGQGAKAFF. Written as DNA, the CDR3 is TGTGCCAGCACTGGGCAGGGCGCAAAAGCTTTCTTT.

The table lists this clone with a few counts. V gene TRBV5-4 combines with J gene TRBJ2-3; TRBD2 matches at 8 bases. The J segment lost 1 base and the V segment lost 4 bases, leaving 8 bases of the junction unmatched. CDR3 size: 16 residues. Germline V gene data show CDR1 as SGHNT and CDR2 as YYREEE (reference sequence). CDR3 DNA: TGTGCCAGCAGCCCCCGTGGCGGGGGGCGCACAGATACGCAGTATTTT. Amino acid sequence: CASSPRGGGRTDTQYF.

This chain links TRBV27 with TRBJ1-3; no clear D gene. Germline values: CDR1 MNHEY, CDR2 SMNVEV (reference sequence). V was shortened by 2 bases and J by 4 bases, with 12 bases between the two germline ends. The CDR3 is 15 amino acids. CDR3 in amino acids: CASSLREGAGNTIYF. The CDR3 region has the DNA TGTGCCAGCAGTTTAAGGGAGGGAGCCGGAAACACCATATATTTT.

This clone appeared a few times. The V gene is TRBV7-2, the J gene TRBJ2-3; 12 bases are a match to TRBD2. V was pared by 5 bases and J by 0 bases, with 3 bases of the junction left unmatched. CDR1 SGHTA and CDR2 FQGNSA come from the germline V gene. The CDR3 is 16 residues long. This CDR3 is CASSPTSGGSTDTQYF. CDR3 bases: TGTGCCAGCAGCCCGACTAGCGGGGGAAGCACAGATACGCAGTATTTT.

V gene TRBV6-5 combines with J gene TRBJ2-3; TRBD1 aligns across 8 bases. The CDR3 covers 16 residues. V dropped 2 bases and J dropped 2; count of bases not matched to a gene: 6. The V gene's germline CDR1 is MNHEY and CDR2 SVGAGI. CDR3 amino acids: CASSYKGTGITDTQYF. In DNA, the CDR3 is TGTGCCAGCAGTTACAAGGGGACAGGAATCACAGATACGCAGTATTTT.

The gene calls are TRBV7-2 and TRBJ1-2; TRBD1 aligns across 9 bases. This CDR3 region has 15 residues. Germline values: CDR1 SGHTA, CDR2 FQGNSA. V dropped 1 base and J dropped 7; count of bases not matched to a gene: 7. CDR3 coding DNA: TGTGCCAGCAGCTTAGGCCCCGGGACAGGGCTTGGCTACACCTTC. Translating gives CASSLGPGTGLGYTF.

The rearrangement links TRBV5-6 to TRBJ2-2, with 13 bases lining up with TRBD2. From germline, CDR1 is SGHDT and CDR2 YYEEEE. With V trimmed by 4 bases and J by 4 bases, 7 bases remained unmatched. The CDR3 consists of 17 residues. CDR3 amino acids: CASSAGLAGEVTGELFF. The CDR3 bases are TGTGCCAGCAGCGCCGGACTAGCGGGGGAGGTCACCGGGGAGCTGTTTTTT.

Worth noting for this clone: One junction end does not reproduce the germline sequence, and a read error may be involved. This sample includes further DNA sequences coding for the same CDR3. The chain couples TRBV6-5 to TRBJ2-7; TRBD1 agrees at 8 bases. CDR3 length equals 15 residues. The V gene's germline CDR1 is MNHEY and CDR2 SVGAGI. This CDR3 reads CASSSLGQGDYEQYF. The CDR3 DNA is TGTGCCAGCAGTTCCTTAGGACAGGGAGACTACGAGCAGTATTTC.

The chain combines TRBV29-1 with TRBJ2-5; D unresolved. The DNA end favors TRBJ2-7, so the J call may be wrong. The CDR3 loop spans 12 amino acids. Per the germline V gene, CDR1 is SQVTM and CDR2 is ANQGSEA. CDR3: CSVRPTVYEQYF. CDR3 coding DNA: TGCAGCGTTCGCCCTACAGTCTACGAGCAGTACTTC.

The rearrangement links TRBV2 to TRBJ1-6; D not certain. CDR3 length: 17 residues. V lost 3 bases and J lost 7, with 19 bases in between. Germline CDR1 is SNHLY and CDR2 is FYNNEI. CDR3 amino acids: CASSELSGKEGNSPLHF. CDR3 bases: TGTGCCAGCAGTGAGCTCTCGGGGAAGGAGGGCAATTCACCCCTCCACTTT.

This clone has only a few counts. The genes are TRBV27 and TRBJ2-3; D is possibly TRBD2 (6 bases). Trimming removed 2 bases at V and 1 base at J, with 16 bases between. The CDR3 contains 17 residues. The germline V gene encodes CDR1 MNHEY and CDR2 SMNVEV (reference sequence). This CDR3 is CASSLLASTLGTDTQYF. The CDR3 DNA is TGTGCCAGCAGTTTACTAGCGTCTACCCTTGGCACAGATACGCAGTATTTT.

The V call is TRBV7-2, the J call TRBJ2-3; 10 nucleotides align to TRBD2. Trimming took 6 bases from V and 4 from J; bases not matched to a gene: 10. This CDR3 region has 16 residues. Germline CDR1 is SGHTA and CDR2 is FQGNSA. The CDR3 loop is CASRPPSGGRSDTQYF. Here the CDR3 DNA reads TGTGCCAGCAGGCCCCCTAGCGGGGGAAGATCAGATACGCAGTATTTT.

The rearrangement uses TRBV5-1 and TRBJ2-5, with 15 positions matching TRBD2. Germline V gene lookup returns CDR1 SGHRS and CDR2 YFSETQ. This CDR3 is built from 20 residues. V was pared by 4 bases and J by 4 bases, with 17 bases of the junction left unmatched. The CDR3 region has the DNA TGCGCCAGCAGCGGCGATCCAACCGGGACTAGCGGGGGGCGGGGAGAGACCCAGTACTTC. Amino acid sequence: CASSGDPTGTSGGRGETQYF.

This clone has just a few counts. The J gene is TRBJ1-4, the V gene TRBV5-1; TRBD1 agrees at 8 bases. CDR1 and CDR2 from the germline V gene are SGHRS and YFSETQ. The junction had 6 bases not matched to a gene; V was cut back by 4 bases and J by 7 bases. CDR3 length: 14 residues. The CDR3 loop is CASSPDRVGEKLFF. CDR3 sequence (DNA): TGCGCCAGCAGCCCGGACAGGGTCGGTGAAAAACTGTTTTTT.

This clone occurred a few times. This rearrangement joins TRBV11-2 to TRBJ1-3; no clear D gene. CDR1 and CDR2 from the germline V gene are SGHAT and FQNNGV. The CDR3 has 14 residues. The V and J ends lost 3 bases and 0 bases respectively, with 6 bases between them. For the CDR3, the DNA is TGTGCCAGCAGCTTGGTTAGCTCTGGAAACACCATATATTTT. Translated: CASSLVSSGNTIYF.

This chain joins TRBV7-8 and TRBJ1-2, with D possibly TRBD1 on 5 matching bases. V was shortened by 5 bases and J by 2 bases, with 18 bases between the two germline ends. CDR1 and CDR2 (germline): SGHVS, FQNEAQ. This CDR3 contains 16 residues. CDR3 residues: CASSPFSRTTNYGYTF. The CDR3 region has the DNA TGTGCCAGCAGCCCATTCTCTAGGACAACAAACTATGGCTACACCTTC.

This clone was observed a few times. This sequence joins TRBV6-5 and TRBJ2-1; D is ambiguous. This CDR3 spans 11 amino acids. V lost 5 bases and J lost 7, with 6 bases in between. Germline-derived CDR1 and CDR2 are MNHEY and SVGAGI. The CDR3 loop reads CASSKLNEQFF. In DNA, the CDR3 is TGTGCCAGCAGTAAACTTAATGAGCAGTTCTTC.

The CDR3 protein is CASSYNPYLNTEAFF. Here the CDR3 DNA reads TGTGCCAGCAGTTACAATCCGTATTTGAACACTGAAGCTTTCTTT. This sequence joins TRBV6-5 and TRBJ1-1; no reliable D call. This CDR3 is built from 15 residues. V gave up 2 bases and J gave up 0 bases, with 10 bases separating them. In germline, CDR1 is MNHEY, CDR2 SVGAGI.

In its sample, this clone was seen a few times. The chain combines TRBV27 with TRBJ1-5, with D possibly being TRBD1 (6 bases). CDR1 and CDR2 (germline): MNHEY, SMNVEV (reference sequence). The CDR3 is 14 amino acids. Trimming stripped 3 bases from V and 8 bases from J, with 14 bases between. CDR3 in DNA: TGTGCCAGCAGTTTGAGACAGGAGGTGAAGCCCCAGCATTTT. Residues: CASSLRQEVKPQHF.

This rearrangement joins TRBV4-3 to TRBJ1-4, with 9 bases matching TRBD1. The ends lost 1 base at V and 2 bases at J; junction bases unmatched: 5. This CDR3 has 17 amino acids. The germline CDR1 and CDR2 sequences are LGHNA and YSLEER. The CDR3 DNA sequence: TGCGCCAGCAGCCAAGGGGACAGGGACTTCACTAATGAAAAACTGTTTTTT. As protein: CASSQGDRDFTNEKLFF.

The rearrangement uses TRBV19 and TRBJ2-4; TRBD1 matches at 8 bases. This CDR3 is 15 amino acids long. Germline trimming cut 5 bases from V and 7 bases from J; bases unmatched to any gene: 10. Per the germline V gene, CDR1 is LNHDA and CDR2 is SQIVND (reference sequence). Here the CDR3 reads CASSPLTGERNIQYF. CDR3 nucleotides: TGTGCCAGTAGTCCCCTGACAGGGGAACGGAACATTCAGTACTTC.

The chain uses TRBV2 and TRBJ1-1; maybe TRBD1 (6 bases). CDR1 is SNHLY, CDR2 FYNNEI, per germline. V lost 5 bases, J lost 3 bases, and 7 bases lay in between. The CDR3 extends over 12 amino acids. CDR3 sequence: CASSWTDTEAFF. CDR3 sequence (DNA): TGTGCCAGCAGTTGGACAGACACTGAAGCTTTCTTT.

V is TRBV5-4 and J is TRBJ1-1, with 8 nucleotides matching TRBD1. V was clipped by 0 bases and J by 5 bases; unmatched bases: 6. The V gene's germline CDR1 is SGHNT and CDR2 YYREEE (reference sequence). This CDR3 comprises 15 residues. The chain's CDR3 is CASSLENRGGTEAFF. The CDR3, as DNA: TGTGCCAGCAGCTTGGAGAACAGGGGGGGTACTGAAGCTTTCTTT.

This clone was detected a few times. The CDR3 DNA follows: TGTGCCAGCAGCTTTCTTAGCGGGGCCAATGAGCAGTTCTTC. The encoded protein is CASSFLSGANEQFF. The V call is TRBV7-9, the J call TRBJ2-1, with TRBD2 matching 8 bases. Germline V CDR1 and CDR2: SEHNR, FQNEAQ (reference sequence). CDR3 length equals 14 residues. With 3 bases clipped from V and 6 bases from J, the junction kept 4 bases outside the gene matches.

This clone was seen more than once but under ten times. This sample includes further DNA sequences coding for the same CDR3. The chain couples TRBV5-1 to TRBJ1-1, with D unresolved. Germline V gene lookup returns CDR1 SGHRS and CDR2 YFSETQ. V lost 2 bases and J 3 bases, leaving 8 bases between the germline ends. This CDR3 is built from 13 residues. CDR3 DNA sequence: TGCGCCAGCAGCTTCAGACAAGACACTGAAGCTTTCTTT. Translating it yields CASSFRQDTEAFF.

The chain is built from TRBV18 and TRBJ2-6; 10 positions match TRBD1. The CDR3 sequence is 19 residues long. The junction had 9 bases not matched to a gene; V was cut back by 0 bases and J by 4 bases. Germline V gives CDR1 KGHSH, CDR2 LQKENI. The CDR3 is CASSPPQDRGRLGANVLTF. The CDR3 coding sequence is TGTGCCAGCTCACCACCCCAAGACAGGGGGCGGTTAGGGGCCAACGTCCTGACTTTC.